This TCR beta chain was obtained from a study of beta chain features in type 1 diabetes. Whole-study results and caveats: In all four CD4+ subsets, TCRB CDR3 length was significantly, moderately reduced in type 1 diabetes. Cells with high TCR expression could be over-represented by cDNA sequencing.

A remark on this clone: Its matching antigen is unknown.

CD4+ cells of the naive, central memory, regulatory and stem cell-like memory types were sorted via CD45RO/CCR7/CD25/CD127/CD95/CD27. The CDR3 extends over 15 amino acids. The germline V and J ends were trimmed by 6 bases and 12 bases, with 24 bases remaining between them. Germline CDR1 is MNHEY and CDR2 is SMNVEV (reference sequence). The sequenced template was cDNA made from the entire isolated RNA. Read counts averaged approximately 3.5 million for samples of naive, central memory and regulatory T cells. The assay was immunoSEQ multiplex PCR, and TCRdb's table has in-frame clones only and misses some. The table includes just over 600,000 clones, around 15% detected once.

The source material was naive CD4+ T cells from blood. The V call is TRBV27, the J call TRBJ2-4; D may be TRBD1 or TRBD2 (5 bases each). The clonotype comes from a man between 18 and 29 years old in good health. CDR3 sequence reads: CASRSPGPGHSTQYF. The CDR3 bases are TGTGCCAGCAGATCGCCGGGACCCGGACATTCCACTCAGTACTTC.